These 24 T cell receptor beta chains came from one sample sequenced in a study of follicular helper T cells after annual influenza vaccination. Only in-frame clones appear in the TCRdb table, and some are missing; sequencing was by immunoSEQ multiplex PCR. The sample shows almost 9,500 clones, roughly 89% of them seen only once. Time point reported: 2015-2016 season, pre-vaccination. Specimen: CXCR5+ CD38- circulating T follicular helper cells from blood, collected on the day of influenza vaccination. Subset meaning: circulating Tfh, non-naive CD4+CXCR5+PD-1+ (ICOS+CD38+ or ICOS-CD38-). Source of these receptors: an adult who received the influenza vaccine.

This clone was detected only a few times. This sequence joins TRBV2 and TRBJ2-7; TRBD1 matches at 10 bases. This CDR3 contains 13 residues. Germline CDR1 SNHLY, CDR2 FYNNEI. V lost 4 bases to trimming and J lost 7 bases; unmatched junction nucleotides: 4. CDR3 coding DNA: TGTGCCAGCAGTGGACAGGGGGCTGATGAGCAGTACTTC. The encoded protein is CASSGQGADEQYF. Full variable domain (outside the CDR3, taken from reference TRBV2 and TRBJ2-7): EPEVTQTPSHQVTQMGQEVILRCVPISNHLYFYWYRQILGQKVEFLVSFYNNEISEKSEIFDDQFSVERPDGSNFTLKIRSTKLEDSAMYFCASSGQGADEQYFGPGTRLTVT.

The chain joins TRBV2 to TRBJ1-6; no clear D gene. The CDR3 has 13 amino acids. CDR1 is SNHLY, CDR2 FYNNEI, per germline. Between the trimmed V and J ends, which lost 6 bases and 0 bases, there was a span of 3 bases. The CDR3 bases are TGTGCCAGCAGCAACTCCTATAATTCACCCCTCCACTTT. This gives the protein CASSNSYNSPLHF.

V gene TRBV18 combines with J gene TRBJ1-2; 7 bases agree with TRBD1. Germline lookup yields CDR1 KGHSH and CDR2 LQKENI. V trimming: 3 bases; J trimming: 5 bases; junction bases outside the gene matches: 15. This CDR3 spans 17 amino acids. CDR3: CASSPPGDRDGSYGYTF. The CDR3, as DNA: TGTGCCAGCTCACCCCCTGGTGACAGGGATGGGAGTTATGGCTACACCTTC.

V is TRBV7-8 and J is TRBJ2-7, with 9 bases that match TRBD2. Germline V lookup: CDR1 SGHVS, CDR2 FQNEAQ. V was clipped by 1 base and J by 4 bases; unmatched bases: 11. This CDR3 is 17 amino acids long. The CDR3 sequence: CASSLVAWTSDPYEQYF. The DNA for the CDR3 is TGTGCCAGCAGCTTAGTAGCGTGGACTAGCGACCCATACGAGCAGTACTTC.

The gene calls are TRBV28 and TRBJ1-5; 8 bases line up with TRBD1. The ends lost 2 bases at V and 4 bases at J; junction bases unmatched: 4. The CDR3 extends over 15 amino acids. Per the germline V gene, CDR1 is MDHEN and CDR2 is SYDVKM. The CDR3 nucleotides are TGTGCCAGCAGTTTAACCAGGGGGCATAATCAGCCCCAGCATTTT. Protein sequence: CASSLTRGHNQPQHF.

This clone has only one observation. Mismatch with germline at one junction end may stem from a read error. V usage is TRBV20-1 and J usage is TRBJ2-7, with 10 bases identical to TRBD1. Germline V gives CDR1 DFQATT, CDR2 SNEGSKA (reference sequence). CDR3 length: 10 amino acids. CDR3 bases: TGCAGTGCTCGAAGGGACAGGGGTCTTTTC. Translation gives CSARRDRGLF.

This chain links TRBV15 with TRBJ2-2, with TRBD2 identical over 12 bases. Germline CDR1 and CDR2: LNHNV and YYDKDF (reference sequence). V gave up 7 bases and J gave up 7 bases; unmatched junction bases: 4. CDR3 length: 14 residues. CDR3 sequence (DNA): TGTGCCACCACTACTAGCGGGGGGCTCGGGGAGCTGTTTTTT. This encodes CATTTSGGLGELFF.

V and J are TRBV11-2 and TRBJ1-1; TRBD1 might be the D (5 bases). V shed 5 bases and J shed 10 bases, with 17 bases lying between them. CDR3 size: 13 residues. CDR1 is SGHAT and CDR2 is FQNNGV in the germline V gene. The CDR3 is CASSPWEVGGAFF. The CDR3 DNA reads as TGTGCCAGCAGCCCATGGGAGGTCGGGGGAGCTTTCTTT.

This clone came up a few times. The chain couples TRBV5-1 to TRBJ1-6; maybe TRBD1 (5 bases). The CDR3 sequence is 16 residues long. CDR1 and CDR2 (germline): SGHRS, YFSETQ. V dropped 4 bases and J dropped 5 bases, with 16 bases sitting between them. The CDR3 sequence is CASSPRAGHNNSPLHF. CDR3 bases: TGCGCCAGCAGCCCAAGGGCAGGACACAATAATTCACCCCTCCACTTT.

This clone was observed once. J is TRBJ2-3 and V is TRBV5-1; D is possibly TRBD1 (5 bases). The CDR3 covers 15 residues. V was clipped by 5 bases and J by 2 bases, with 15 bases between them. CDR1 is SGHRS, CDR2 YFSETQ, per germline. As DNA, the CDR3 is TGCGCCAGCAGGGTACCCCAGGGTAACACAGATACGCAGTATTTT. Translated, it gives CASRVPQGNTDTQYF.

The chain combines TRBV5-1 with TRBJ2-3; tentatively, D is TRBD1 or TRBD2 (5 bases each). The CDR3 is made up of 14 amino acids. In germline, CDR1 is SGHRS, CDR2 YFSETQ. V lost 4 bases to trimming and J lost 1 base, with 10 bases between them. The CDR3 spells CASSPGTGTDTQYF. CDR3 in DNA: TGCGCCAGCAGCCCCGGGACCGGCACAGATACGCAGTATTTT.

The CDR3: CASSLAEGTGEAFF. CDR3 DNA: TGCGCCAGCAGCTTGGCGGAGGGGACAGGGGAAGCTTTCTTT. The chain couples TRBV5-1 to TRBJ1-1, with 9 positions matching TRBD1. The CDR3 extends over 14 amino acids. Germline-derived CDR1 and CDR2 are SGHRS and YFSETQ. V gave up 0 bases and J gave up 8 bases; unmatched junction bases: 5.

This clone was detected only a few times. The chain couples TRBV4-1 to TRBJ2-7; 7 nucleotides align to TRBD1. Germline V gives CDR1 MGHRA, CDR2 YSYEKL. The CDR3 sequence is 15 residues long. V gave up 4 bases and J gave up 6 bases; unmatched junction bases: 12. CDR3 nucleotide sequence: TGCGCCAGCAGCCCGACAGGGATCAATCTGGTCGAGCAGTACTTC. Amino acid sequence: CASSPTGINLVEQYF.

The gene calls are TRBV6-4 and TRBJ2-1, with D maybe TRBD2 (7 bases). Germline V gene sequence: CDR1 MRHNA, CDR2 SNTAGT. V lost 5 bases to trimming and J lost 7 bases, with 21 bases between them. The CDR3 has 16 residues. The CDR3 spells CASSPREGGLRNEQFF. CDR3 DNA sequence: TGTGCCAGCAGTCCGAGGGAGGGGGGCCTGAGGAATGAGCAGTTCTTC.

The V call is TRBV14, the J call TRBJ1-4; possibly TRBD1 for D (6 bases). The CDR3 length is 16 residues. Germline V gives CDR1 SGHDN, CDR2 FVKESK. Trimming removed 3 bases at V and 7 bases at J, with 18 bases between. The CDR3 DNA is TGTGCCAGCAGCCAGTTTAATCGGGGGCTCGGTGAAAAACTGTTTTTT. This sequence encodes CASSQFNRGLGEKLFF.

This clone appeared once. As DNA, the CDR3 is TGTGCCAGCAGTGATATATGGAGGAATCAGCCCCAGCATTTT. Translated: CASSDIWRNQPQHF. V usage is TRBV6-5 and J usage is TRBJ1-5, with no clear D. The CDR3 contains 14 residues. Germline assignment: CDR1 MNHEY and CDR2 SVGAGI. Trimming pared 5 bases from V and 4 bases from J, leaving 12 bases between.

The V and J genes are TRBV6-5 and TRBJ2-2, with unresolved D. Trimming stripped 4 bases from V and 4 bases from J, with 7 bases between. This CDR3 contains 13 residues. Germline V lookup: CDR1 MNHEY, CDR2 SVGAGI. The CDR3 loop is CASSSQFTGELFF. The CDR3 nucleotides read TGTGCCAGCAGTTCGCAGTTCACCGGGGAGCTGTTTTTT.

The J gene is TRBJ2-3, the V gene TRBV11-3; D is perhaps TRBD1 (5 bases). Germline CDR1 is SGHNT and CDR2 is YENEEA. V dropped 5 bases and J dropped 6 bases, with 15 bases sitting between them. The CDR3 is 14 residues long. The CDR3 nucleotides read TGTGCCAGCAGCCCACCCCAGGGCCGGGATACGCAGTATTTT. This gives the protein CASSPPQGRDTQYF. The complete variable domain, with remaining parts taken from reference TRBV11-3 and TRBJ2-3, reads EAGVVQSPRYKIIEKKQPVAFWCNPISGHNTLYWYLQNLGQGPELLIRYENEEAVDDSQLPKDRFSAERLKGVDSTLKIQPAELGDSAVYLCASSPPQGRDTQYFGPGTRLTVL.

The chain joins TRBV5-6 to TRBJ1-1, with D maybe TRBD1 (6 bases). CDR1 SGHDT and CDR2 YYEEEE come from the germline V gene. The length of the CDR3 is 14 residues. Trimming removed 3 bases at V and 5 bases at J, with 14 bases between. CDR3 protein: CASSSNRVWTEAFF. The CDR3 nucleotides are TGTGCCAGCAGCTCGAACAGGGTGTGGACTGAAGCTTTCTTT.

This chain uses TRBV5-4 with TRBJ2-7; 12 bases align to TRBD1. The CDR3 runs 18 residues. Unmatched junction bases numbered 13, after V lost 6 bases and J lost 0 bases. Germline lookup yields CDR1 SGHNT and CDR2 YYREEE (reference sequence). CDR3 coding DNA: TGTGCCAGCACCCCGCGGGGACAGGGGGCATCCTCCTCCTACGAGCAGTACTTC. Translation gives CASTPRGQGASSSYEQYF.

J is TRBJ2-6 and V is TRBV9; no clear D gene. The germline V and J ends were trimmed by 0 bases and 1 base, with 11 bases remaining between them. Germline V gives CDR1 SGDLS, CDR2 YYNGEE. The CDR3 is made up of 17 amino acids. In nucleotides, the CDR3 is TGTGCCAGCAGCGTAGGAACGGGTTTATCTGGGGCCAACGTCCTGACTTTC. This encodes CASSVGTGLSGANVLTF.

The chain employs TRBV5-1 and TRBJ1-5, with D perhaps TRBD1 (5 bases). The CDR3 contains 15 residues. The V gene's germline CDR1 is SGHRS and CDR2 YFSETQ. V was clipped by 0 bases and J by 1 base, with 8 bases between them. CDR3 DNA sequence: TGCGCCAGCAGCTTGGCGGCAGGGAGCAATCAGCCCCAGCATTTT. Translated: CASSLAAGSNQPQHF.

The chain couples TRBV5-8 to TRBJ1-6, with 9 bases lining up with TRBD1. There are 16 residues in the CDR3. V lost 5 bases, J lost 9 bases, and 12 bases stayed unmatched. Germline CDR1 SGHTS, CDR2 YDEGEE. The chain's CDR3 is CASRKPDRGGGSPLHF. The CDR3 DNA reads TGTGCCAGCAGAAAACCGGACAGGGGCGGGGGTTCACCCCTCCACTTT.

The gene calls are TRBV30 and TRBJ1-1; possible D gene TRBD1, 6 bases. The germline V and J ends were trimmed by 5 bases and 1 base, with 11 bases remaining between them. The germline gives CDR1 GTSNPN, CDR2 SVGIG (reference sequence). This CDR3 spans 13 amino acids. CDR3 sequence: CAWRKQGNTEAFF. CDR3 DNA: TGTGCCTGGCGGAAACAGGGGAACACTGAAGCTTTCTTT.